This T cell receptor beta chain originates from a study of technical replicates of blood from a handful of donors. Germline loops: CDR1 SGHAT, CDR2 FQNNGV. This CDR3 comprises 13 residues. Trimming shortened V by 2 bases and J by 6 bases, and 10 bases separated the two germline ends. Generated by immunoSEQ multiplex PCR, the TCRdb table keeps only in-frame clones and is missing some. The table includes 14,000 or so clones, 80% to 85% detected once. The chain has TRBV11-2 and TRBJ1-1; TRBD1 is a possible D gene (6 bases). The specimen sequenced was PBMCs. This clonotype originated in a human donor in good health. CDR3 protein: CASSLMGAAEAFF. The DNA of the CDR3 is TGTGCCAGCAGCTTAATGGGGGCTGCTGAAGCTTTCTTT.